What follows are 6 T cell receptor beta chains derived from one specimen sequenced in a study of T cell responses to AZD1222 COVID-19 vaccine. Sequenced by immunoSEQ multiplex PCR; TCRdb stores in-frame clones only, minus some. The sample consists of 150,000 to 160,000 clones, 85% to 90% of them appearing once. This sample comprised peripheral blood, obtained 28 days after the second AZD1222 dose. The receptors stem from an adult who received the AZD1222 COVID-19 vaccine.

This chain uses TRBV24-1 with TRBJ2-2, with D perhaps TRBD1 or TRBD2 (5 bases each). Deletions cut 4 bases from V and 3 bases from J, with 17 bases between. The CDR3 loop spans 17 amino acids. Germline V gives CDR1 KGHDR, CDR2 SFDVKD. The CDR3 sequence: CATSDRSTRTHTGELFF. Written as DNA, the CDR3 is TGTGCCACCAGTGACCGTTCCACTAGGACACACACCGGGGAGCTGTTTTTT.

The chain joins TRBV9 to TRBJ2-1; TRBD2 agrees at 12 bases. Germline CDR1 reads SGDLS; CDR2 reads YYNGEE. The CDR3 runs 16 residues. Trimming took 0 bases from V and 6 from J; bases not matched to a gene: 4. Written as DNA, the CDR3 is TGTGCCAGCAGCGTAGCCGCTAGCGGGAGGGCCAATGAGCAGTTCTTC. Translation: CASSVAASGRANEQFF.

The rearrangement links TRBV19 to TRBJ1-5; maybe TRBD1 (5 bases). In germline, CDR1 is LNHDA, CDR2 SQIVND (reference sequence). The CDR3 consists of 15 residues. With 3 bases removed from V and 6 bases from J, the gap between germline ends came to 15 bases. The CDR3, as DNA: TGTGCCAGTAGTATTATATTAGGGGAGGTTCAGCCCCAGCATTTT. Its protein is CASSIILGEVQPQHF.

The chain joins TRBV27 to TRBJ2-7; 8 positions agree with TRBD2. The J segment lost 6 bases and the V segment lost 2 bases, leaving 6 bases of the junction unmatched. The CDR3 contains 14 residues. Germline CDR1 is MNHEY and CDR2 is SMNVEV (reference sequence). The CDR3 is CASSLISRGGEQYF. CDR3 coding DNA: TGTGCCAGCAGTTTAATCAGCCGGGGGGGCGAGCAGTACTTC.

The chain joins TRBV9 to TRBJ1-2; possible D gene TRBD1, 5 bases. The CDR3 totals 15 residues. In germline, CDR1 is SGDLS, CDR2 YYNGEE. The V and J ends lost 2 bases and 4 bases respectively, with 15 bases between them. The chain's CDR3 is CASSVSRGAGYGYTF. The CDR3 DNA reads TGTGCCAGCAGCGTCAGTAGGGGCGCGGGCTATGGCTACACCTTC.

The rearrangement links TRBV7-9 to TRBJ2-7, with TRBD1 identical over 7 bases. The germline V gene has CDR1 SEHNR and CDR2 FQNEAQ (reference sequence). The CDR3 is 14 amino acids. The V gene end was trimmed by 5 bases and the J gene end by 0 bases; junction bases not matched to a gene: 4. The CDR3 reads CASSPWDSSYEQYF. Here the CDR3 DNA reads TGTGCCAGCAGCCCATGGGACAGCTCCTACGAGCAGTACTTC. The variable domain in full, with the rest retrieved from reference TRBV7-9 and TRBJ2-7, is DTGVSQNPRHKITKRGQNVTFRCDPISEHNRLYWYRQTLGQGPEFLTYFQNEAQLEKSRLLSDRFSAERPKGSFSTLEIQRTEQGDSAMYLCASSPWDSSYEQYFGPGTRLTVT.